Listed below are T cell receptor beta chains from one sample, sequenced in a study of cytomegalovirus exposure and HLA in healthy donors. Some clones are missing from TCRdb's copy, which holds only in-frame ones; the method was immunoSEQ multiplex PCR. In the table there are tens of thousands of clones, about 80% of which are singletons. The sequencing sample was made of PBMCs. These receptors were collected from a man aged 45-65 years in good health and CMV-seropositive. Both conserved end residues are part of each CDR3. A D gene is named only where the DNA matches it firmly. Clone size appears in some rows only: once, few, many, or a class for an expanded clone.

TRBV2	.	TRBJ2-2	TRBD1	TGTGCCAGCGCCCGGGACAGGCCTGCGAACACCGGGGAGCTGTTTTTT	CASARDRPANTGELFF
TRBV5-5	once	TRBJ1-3	TRBD1	TGTGCCAGCAGCTTGTTTACAGGGGCTGGAAACACCATATATTTT	CASSLFTGAGNTIYF
TRBV5-6	.	TRBJ2-3	TRBD2	TGTGCCAGCAGACAGATACCTAGCGGGGGGACCACAGATACGCAGTATTTT	CASRQIPSGGTTDTQYF
TRBV6-5	.	TRBJ2-7	.	TGTGCCAGCGGGGTGGCAGGGGAATCCTACGAGCAGTACTTC	CASGVAGESYEQYF
TRBV6-5	once	TRBJ2-7	TRBD2	TGTGCCAGCAGTCTTATAGCTAGCGGGGGCTACGAGCAGTACTTC	CASSLIASGGYEQYF
TRBV25-1	.	TRBJ2-6	.	TGTGCCAGCAGTGCGGCTGGGGCCAACGTCCTGACTTTC	CASSAAGANVLTF
TRBV30	.	TRBJ2-7	TRBD1	TGTGCCTGGAGTGGACAGGGAATGGGCCCCTACGAGCAGTACTTC	CAWSGQGMGPYEQYF
TRBV25-1	.	TRBJ2-2	.	TGTGCCAGCAGTGAGTTCCCCCAGGCCGGGGAGCTGTTTTTT	CASSEFPQAGELFF
TRBV6-5	few	TRBJ2-3	TRBD2	TGTGCCAGCAGTTACGGCCGGGGGGGTCCAGATACGCAGTATTTT	CASSYGRGGPDTQYF
TRBV28	.	TRBJ1-6	.	TGTGCCAGCAGTTTATTGCGAGGATCACCCCTCCACTTT	CASSLLRGSPLHF
TRBV19	.	TRBJ2-2	.	TGTGCCAGTAGTGCCGGGCAGGGGAGGAACACCGGGGAGCTGTTTTTT	CASSAGQGRNTGELFF
TRBV6-1	.	TRBJ2-3	TRBD1	TGTGCCAGCACCCAAGGGGGCAGGGGGCGGGATACGCAGTATTTT	CASTQGGRGRDTQYF
TRBV28	.	TRBJ2-2	TRBD2	TGTGCCAGCAGTTTCACTAGCGGGGGGCCGAACACCGGGGAGCTGTTTTTT	CASSFTSGGPNTGELFF
TRBV9	.	TRBJ2-1	.	TGTGCCAGCAGCGCAGACTACATCTCCTACAATGAGCAGTTCTTC	CASSADYISYNEQFF
TRBV7-8	.	TRBJ2-1	TRBD2	TGTGCCAGCAGCTACACCGGGACTAGCGGGAGGTGGTCCTACAATGAGCAGTTCTTC	CASSYTGTSGRWSYNEQFF
TRBV30	.	TRBJ1-6	.	TGTGCCTGGAGTGTATCCAGATATTTTTCAGCCCTCCACTTT	CAWSVSRYFSALHF
TRBV5-4	.	TRBJ2-2	TRBD1	TGTGCCAGCAGCTCATCGACAGGGTGGAACACCGGGGAGCTGTTTTTT	CASSSSTGWNTGELFF
TRBV28	.	TRBJ1-3	.	TGTGCCAGCAGTCTAGACAGCTCTGGAAACACCATATATTTT	CASSLDSSGNTIYF
TRBV4-3	.	TRBJ1-1	.	TGCGCCAGCAGCCAAGACCGGGGGGCCAGGACTGAAGCTTTCTTT	CASSQDRGARTEAFF
TRBV5-1	.	TRBJ2-1	TRBD2	TGCGCCAGCAGCTATAAGCGGGGGCCCTTCAATGAGCAGTTCTTC	CASSYKRGPFNEQFF
TRBV5-1	.	TRBJ2-5	TRBD2	TGCGCCAGCAGCTTAGGACTAGCGGGAGGCCAAGAGACCCAGTACTTC	CASSLGLAGGQETQYF
TRBV6-5	.	TRBJ2-1	.	TGTGCCAGCAGTAATAGCGGAACTTACAATGAGCAGTTCTTC	CASSNSGTYNEQFF
TRBV5-4	few	TRBJ2-7	TRBD1	TGTGCCAGCAGCTTGGTAGTGTTCGGGACAGGGAGAACCTACGAGCAGTACTTC	CASSLVVFGTGRTYEQYF
TRBV29-1	few	TRBJ2-1	.	TGCAGCGCAAAAGAGGTCGGCCGAGAGTTCTTC	CSAKEVGREFF
TRBV7-2	.	TRBJ1-2	TRBD1	TGTGCCAGCAGCTTAGATGGGACAGGTTCCTACTATGGCTACACCTTC	CASSLDGTGSYYGYTF
TRBV5-1	.	TRBJ1-2	.	TGCGCCAGCAGCTCTACCGTGGATGGCTACACCTTC	CASSSTVDGYTF
TRBV30	.	TRBJ1-4	.	TGTGCCTGGACGGATCGCGGCGCAACTAATGAAAAACTGTTTTTT	CAWTDRGATNEKLFF
TRBV28	.	TRBJ2-1	.	TGTGCCAGTAGTTTGGAGCCTATAGAACGGTATTACAATGAGCAGTTCTTC	CASSLEPIERYYNEQFF
TRBV4-3	few	TRBJ2-1	.	TGCCACTGCAGCCAAGATATGATCGTACTCATCTACAATGAGCAGTTCTTC	CHCSQDMIVLIYNEQFF
TRBV5-1	few	TRBJ2-1	.	TGCGCCAGCAGCTTCTTAGACCCCCGCGGGGGCCATGAGCAGTTCTTC	CASSFLDPRGGHEQFF
TRBV6-6	.	TRBJ1-5	.	TGTGCCAGCAGCCTCGACTTGAAGTCTCAGCCCCAGCATTTT	CASSLDLKSQPQHF
TRBV27	.	TRBJ1-5	.	TGTGCCAGCAGTTTAGGGGGGGCACAGCCCCAGCATTTT	CASSLGGAQPQHF
TRBV7-3	.	TRBJ2-3	.	TGTGCCAGCAGCCCTCAGGGAGGTACGCAGTATTTT	CASSPQGGTQYF
TRBV7-2	.	TRBJ2-1	TRBD2	TGTGCCAGCAGCCTGCTGGCGGGAGGGTGGGGTGAGCAGTTCTTC	CASSLLAGGWGEQFF
TRBV30	.	TRBJ2-3	TRBD2	TGTGCCTGGAGTGCCCCTCGACTAGCGGAACTGGGCACAGATACGCAGTATTTT	CAWSAPRLAELGTDTQYF
TRBV29-1	.	TRBJ1-2	.	TGCAGCGTTGACCAGTCCTATGGCTACACCTTC	CSVDQSYGYTF
TRBV5-6	.	TRBJ1-2	.	TGTGCCAGCAGCGGTGGGGCGTCGACAGCTAACTATGGCTACACCTTC	CASSGGASTANYGYTF
TRBV23-1	.	TRBJ2-7	.	TGCGCCAGCAGTCACGTCGTCCCGACTGTCCCCTACGAGCAGTACTTC	CASSHVVPTVPYEQYF
TRBV6-5	.	TRBJ2-3	TRBD1	TGTGCCAGCAGTTACTCCGGGACAGGGCTGTATTTT	CASSYSGTGLYF
TRBV5-1	.	TRBJ1-1	TRBD1	TGCGCCAGCAGGCAGGGGGCTTTGGGGAACACTGAAGCTTTCTTT	CASRQGALGNTEAFF
TRBV28	.	TRBJ1-1	.	TGTGCCAGCAGGTCAGGGGCCATGAACACTGAAGCTTTCTTT	CASRSGAMNTEAFF
TRBV19	.	TRBJ2-1	.	TGTGCCAGTAGTATAGGACCCCTAGAGCACAATGCGCAGTTCTTC	CASSIGPLEHNAQFF
TRBV2	.	TRBJ2-3	TRBD1	TGTGCCAGCAGGCGGACAGGGGGCGCTGCAGATACGCAGTATTTT	CASRRTGGAADTQYF
TRBV9	.	TRBJ2-1	TRBD2	TGTGCCAGCAGCGTCAAGCCCGGGACTAGTAGGTACAATGAGCAGTTCTTC	CASSVKPGTSRYNEQFF
TRBV7-3	.	TRBJ2-1	TRBD1	TGTGCCAGCAGCATGGGACAGAGCTCCTACAATGAGCAGTTCTTC	CASSMGQSSYNEQFF
TRBV6-4	.	TRBJ2-1	TRBD2	TGTGCCACTAATCCCAAGCGGGAGGGCAATGAGCAGTTCTTC	CATNPKREGNEQFF
TRBV6-5	few	TRBJ2-2	TRBD1	TGTGCCCGCAGACCACAGGGGATGACCGGGGAGCTGTCTTTT	CARRPQGMTGELSF
TRBV5-8	few	TRBJ1-6	.	TGTGCCAGCAGCTTGTACAGAAATTCACCCCTCCACTTT	CASSLYRNSPLHF
TRBV5-6	.	TRBJ2-1	TRBD2	TGTGCCAGCAGCGGGGAGGGCACGGCCAATGAGCAGTTCTTC	CASSGEGTANEQFF
TRBV7-2	.	TRBJ2-5	.	TGTGCCAGCAGCTTAGTGTCTTCGGGAAAAGAGACCCAGTACTTC	CASSLVSSGKETQYF
TRBV5-6	once	TRBJ1-2	.	TGTGCCAGCAGCTTGGGCCAGGGAGGGTATGGCTACACCTTC	CASSLGQGGYGYTF
TRBV10-1	.	TRBJ2-7	TRBD2	TGCGCCAGCAGTTTCGGGACTAGCGGGAGTCGTGAGCAGTACTTC	CASSFGTSGSREQYF
TRBV5-1	.	TRBJ1-2	.	TGCGCCAGCAGCTTAGGGCGGCAGGGTGACTACACCTTC	CASSLGRQGDYTF
TRBV7-3	few	TRBJ1-6	TRBD1	TGTACCAGCAGCTCCCTAGGGGACAGGAGGGAATCACCCCTCCTCTTT	CTSSSLGDRRESPLLF
TRBV4-3	.	TRBJ2-1	.	TGCGCCAGCAGTGAGTCGCAGGGAACCTACAATGAGCAGTTCTTC	CASSESQGTYNEQFF
TRBV7-5	.	TRBJ1-5	.	TGTGTCAGAGCACACGGGCCAGGGGAATATAGCAATCAGCCCCAGCATTTT	CVRAHGPGEYSNQPQHF
TRBV21-1	.	TRBJ2-7	.	TGTGCCAGACGGGGGGGAGGCACCTCCTACGAGCAGTACTTC	CARRGGGTSYEQYF
TRBV7-8	.	TRBJ2-7	TRBD2	TGTGCCAGCAGCTTAGGGGTAGGACTAGCGAAACGCTCCTACGAGCAGTACTTC	CASSLGVGLAKRSYEQYF
TRBV2	.	TRBJ2-1	.	TGTGCCAGCGCTGGGCGGACTGGGTTCTTC	CASAGRTGFF